Listed below are T cell receptor beta chains from one sample, sequenced in a study of shared clonotypes between healthy human individuals. Sequencing was performed with immunoSEQ multiplex PCR; in TCRdb, only in-frame clones are kept and a portion is missing. The sample lists about 470,000 clones; around 79% were seen once. The specimen sequenced was PBMCs. Receptor source: a woman aged 40 to 55 in good health. Some clones in this sample may be carry-over from other donors' samples. Each CDR3 is given with its conserved first and last residue. Each record gives: D gene, J gene, clone size, V gene, CDR3 protein, CDR3 DNA. The D gene is left open where the match is weak. Clone size appears in some rows only: once, few, many, or a class for an expanded clone.

d_gene: TRBD1
j_gene: TRBJ1-1
abundance: few
v_gene: TRBV30
CDR3aa: CAWTANSGTGNTEAFF
CDR3nt: TGTGCCTGGACCGCAAACTCCGGGACAGGGAACACTGAAGCTTTCTTT

d_gene: TRBD2
j_gene: TRBJ2-1
abundance: -
v_gene: TRBV9
CDR3aa: CASGTGTRANEQFF
CDR3nt: TGTGCCAGCGGAACCGGGACTAGGGCCAATGAGCAGTTCTTC

d_gene: -
j_gene: TRBJ1-1
abundance: -
v_gene: TRBV4-2
CDR3aa: CASSPPTAPAAAEAFF
CDR3nt: TGTGCCAGCAGCCCCCCGACAGCACCAGCGGCGGCTGAAGCTTTCTTT

d_gene: -
j_gene: TRBJ2-4
abundance: -
v_gene: TRBV4-1
CDR3aa: CASSQDWSVRYF
CDR3nt: TGCGCCAGCAGCCAAGATTGGTCAGTTCGGTACTTC

d_gene: -
j_gene: TRBJ1-5
abundance: -
v_gene: TRBV6-1
CDR3aa: CASSEAGNGLRQPQHF
CDR3nt: TGTGCCAGCAGTGAAGCCGGAAATGGGCTAAGGCAGCCCCAGCATTTT

d_gene: TRBD2
j_gene: TRBJ2-1
abundance: many
v_gene: TRBV6-6
CDR3aa: CASSLTSGSSYNEQFF
CDR3nt: TGTGCCAGCAGTTTAACTAGCGGGAGCTCCTACAATGAGCAGTTCTTC

d_gene: TRBD1
j_gene: TRBJ1-1
abundance: few
v_gene: TRBV14
CDR3aa: CASSRTTGLKTEAFF
CDR3nt: TGTGCCAGCAGCCGAACGACAGGGTTGAAGACTGAAGCTTTCTTT

d_gene: -
j_gene: TRBJ2-5
abundance: -
v_gene: TRBV5-6
CDR3aa: CASSLAGVGETQYF
CDR3nt: TGTGCCAGCAGCTTGGCAGGGGTAGGAGAGACCCAGTACTTC

d_gene: -
j_gene: TRBJ1-1
abundance: -
v_gene: TRBV28
CDR3aa: CASSSQWTNTEAFF
CDR3nt: TGTGCCAGCAGTTCCCAGTGGACTAACACTGAAGCTTTCTTT

d_gene: -
j_gene: TRBJ1-1
abundance: -
v_gene: TRBV7-2
CDR3aa: CASSPQTLIGMNTEAFF
CDR3nt: TGTGCCAGCAGCCCTCAAACCCTTATCGGCATGAACACTGAAGCTTTCTTT

d_gene: TRBD2
j_gene: TRBJ2-7
abundance: -
v_gene: TRBV30
CDR3aa: CAWSVAGAQEQYF
CDR3nt: TGTGCCTGGAGTGTTGCGGGAGCTCAAGAGCAGTACTTC

d_gene: TRBD2
j_gene: TRBJ2-1
abundance: -
v_gene: TRBV28
CDR3aa: CASSPTGLVSNEQFF
CDR3nt: TGTGCCAGCAGTCCCACGGGACTAGTCTCCAATGAGCAGTTCTTC

d_gene: TRBD1
j_gene: TRBJ1-2
abundance: -
v_gene: TRBV28
CDR3aa: CASSLQGAAGYTF
CDR3nt: TGTGCCAGCAGCCTACAGGGGGCCGCTGGCTACACCTTC

d_gene: -
j_gene: TRBJ1-5
abundance: -
v_gene: TRBV5-5
CDR3aa: CASSITGLGNQPQHF
CDR3nt: TGTGCCAGCAGCATAACAGGGTTGGGGAATCAGCCCCAGCATTTT

d_gene: -
j_gene: TRBJ2-1
abundance: -
v_gene: TRBV7-2
CDR3aa: CASSLTLSSYNEQFF
CDR3nt: TGTGCCAGCAGCTTAACCCTGAGCTCCTACAATGAGCAGTTCTTC

d_gene: -
j_gene: TRBJ2-3
abundance: -
v_gene: TRBV18
CDR3aa: CASSLSGVGTDTQYF
CDR3nt: TGTGCCAGCTCACTTTCGGGTGTCGGCACAGATACGCAGTATTTT

d_gene: -
j_gene: TRBJ2-5
abundance: -
v_gene: TRBV7-9
CDR3aa: CASSWGLTKETQYF
CDR3nt: TGTGCCAGCAGCTGGGGACTTACGAAAGAGACCCAGTACTTC

d_gene: -
j_gene: TRBJ2-3
abundance: -
v_gene: TRBV11-2
CDR3aa: CASSWRGLTSTDTQYF
CDR3nt: TGTGCCAGTTCATGGCGGGGGCTGACTAGCACAGATACGCAGTATTTT

d_gene: -
j_gene: TRBJ1-4
abundance: -
v_gene: TRBV6-4
CDR3aa: CASSPKVTVLFF
CDR3nt: TGTGCCAGCAGCCCCAAGGTGACGGTACTGTTTTTT

d_gene: -
j_gene: TRBJ1-5
abundance: many
v_gene: TRBV7-8
CDR3aa: CASSLASGQPQHF
CDR3nt: TGTGCCAGCAGCTTAGCGTCGGGGCAGCCCCAGCATTTT

d_gene: TRBD2
j_gene: TRBJ2-1
abundance: -
v_gene: TRBV10-2
CDR3aa: CASTGGDSNNEQFF
CDR3nt: TGCGCCAGCACCGGGGGGGACTCCAACAATGAGCAGTTCTTC

d_gene: TRBD2
j_gene: TRBJ2-7
abundance: once
v_gene: TRBV15
CDR3aa: CATSRDPGPGLAAHEQYF
CDR3nt: TGTGCCACCAGCAGAGACCCAGGACCGGGACTAGCGGCTCACGAGCAGTACTTC

d_gene: -
j_gene: TRBJ1-2
abundance: -
v_gene: TRBV9
CDR3aa: CASSVGSLGYGYTF
CDR3nt: TGTGCCAGCAGCGTAGGGAGTCTGGGCTATGGCTACACCTTC

d_gene: -
j_gene: TRBJ2-5
abundance: -
v_gene: TRBV5-1
CDR3aa: CASSLAIYRETQYF
CDR3nt: TGCGCCAGCAGCTTGGCTATTTATCGAGAGACCCAGTACTTC

d_gene: TRBD2
j_gene: TRBJ2-1
abundance: -
v_gene: TRBV5-4
CDR3aa: CASSPGTTADEQFF
CDR3nt: TGTGCCAGCAGCCCTGGGACTACGGCGGATGAGCAGTTCTTC

d_gene: -
j_gene: TRBJ2-1
abundance: -
v_gene: TRBV6-1
CDR3aa: CASTNEGSSYNEQFF
CDR3nt: TGTGCCAGCACTAACGAGGGGTCGTCCTACAATGAGCAGTTCTTC

d_gene: TRBD2
j_gene: TRBJ2-5
abundance: -
v_gene: TRBV18
CDR3aa: CASSRLAGGPETQYF
CDR3nt: TGTGCCAGCTCACGGCTAGCGGGAGGCCCAGAGACCCAGTACTTC

d_gene: TRBD2
j_gene: TRBJ2-5
abundance: -
v_gene: TRBV6-5
CDR3aa: CASRRTSGRRETQYF
CDR3nt: TGTGCCAGCAGACGGACTAGCGGGAGGAGAGAGACCCAGTACTTC